This TCR beta chain was captured in a study of Graves' ophthalmopathy and Graves' hyperthyroidism. Germline CDR1 is SNHLY and CDR2 is FYNNEI. The CDR3 contains 17 residues. V was pared by 5 bases and J by 2 bases, with 22 bases between. TCR beta CDR3 regions were amplified from RNA transcripts. First-round RT-PCR with HTBI primers preceded a second-round multiplex PCR. TCRdb analysed the multiplex PCR reads with MiXCR anew, one entry per CDR3 protein. Of more than 1,000,000 distinct CDR3 sequences in the sample, around a third were seen once. The receptor's source is an adult man with Graves' hyperthyroidism. The gene calls are TRBV2 and TRBJ2-7; the D gene is possibly TRBD1 (5 bases). Sequenced material: peripheral blood or thyroid tissue (not recorded which). The CDR3: CASSFYQGLAKPYEQYF. CDR3 sequence (DNA): TGTGCCAGCAGTTTTTACCAGGGCCTCGCCAAGCCCTACGAGCAGTACTTC.